Presented here are 21 T cell receptor beta chains from one specimen sequenced in a study of OX40 agonist ivuxolimab in advanced cancers. Data came from immunoSEQ multiplex PCR; TCRdb stores just in-frame clones and leaves some out. The sample comprises about 100,000 clones, more than 80% of which are singletons, and roughly 5% rests with the top ten. This specimen was CD4+ or CD8+ T cells sorted from blood, taken in a trial of the OX40 agonist ivuxolimab. The receptors come from an adult with an advanced solid tumor such as melanoma, head and neck, liver or kidney cancer.

CDR3 sequence: CASSLLRTGFQPQHF. CDR3 nucleotides: TGTGCCAGCAGTTTGCTCCGGACAGGGTTTCAGCCCCAGCATTTT. J is TRBJ1-5 and V is TRBV28; 8 nucleotides match TRBD1. J gave up 6 bases and V 3 bases, and 7 bases lay outside the gene matches. This CDR3 has 15 residues. In germline, CDR1 is MDHEN, CDR2 SYDVKM. The full variable domain, with the rest looked up from reference TRBV28 and TRBJ1-5, is DVKVTQSSRYLVKRTGEKVFLECVQDMDHENMFWYRQDPGLGLRLIYFSYDVKMKEKGDIPEGYSVSREKKERFSLILESASTNQTSMYLCASSLLRTGFQPQHFGDGTRLSIL.

This rearrangement joins TRBV27 to TRBJ2-2; weak D call: TRBD2 (6 bases). Between the trimmed V and J ends, which lost 4 bases and 1 base, there was a span of 10 bases. The germline V gene encodes CDR1 MNHEY and CDR2 SMNVEV (reference sequence). The CDR3 sequence is 15 residues long. CDR3 amino acids: CASSSRERNTGELFF. In nucleotides, the CDR3 is TGTGCCAGCAGTTCTCGGGAGAGGAACACCGGGGAGCTGTTTTTT.

J is TRBJ2-3 and V is TRBV27; D not certain. CDR1 is MNHEY and CDR2 is SMNVEV in the germline V gene (reference sequence). V lost 9 bases and J lost 8, with 12 bases in between. CDR3 size: 11 residues. The CDR3 DNA reads TGTGCCAGTAGCTCGATGGGTACGCAGTATTTT. Translating it yields CASSSMGTQYF.

The chain couples TRBV5-1 to TRBJ2-1; no definite D call. V shed 0 bases and J shed 9 bases, with 10 bases lying between them. From germline, CDR1 is SGHRS and CDR2 YFSETQ. The CDR3 has 13 residues. CDR3: CASSLANGPEQFF. The CDR3, as DNA: TGCGCCAGCAGCTTGGCCAACGGACCTGAGCAGTTCTTC.

V and J are TRBV28 and TRBJ2-7; D is tentatively TRBD1 or TRBD2 (5 bases each). Germline V gene lookup returns CDR1 MDHEN and CDR2 SYDVKM. This CDR3 contains 14 residues. V lost 6 bases to trimming and J lost 5 bases, with 17 bases between them. CDR3 nucleotide sequence: TGTGCCAGCAGCCCGGGACCGTCGCGGCACGAGCAGTACTTC. Translation gives CASSPGPSRHEQYF.

This rearrangement joins TRBV6-1 to TRBJ1-1; D is undetermined. CDR1 MNHNS and CDR2 SASEGT come from the germline V gene. The germline V and J ends were trimmed by 6 bases and 1 base, with 3 bases remaining between them. This CDR3 has 11 residues. The CDR3 region has the DNA TGTGCCAGCAGGAGGAACACTGAAGCTTTCTTT. This codes for CASRRNTEAFF.

The chain couples TRBV10-3 to TRBJ2-7, with D uncertain. This CDR3 is built from 12 residues. Trimming left V 6 bases short and J 3 bases short, with 9 bases between. Germline V gene data show CDR1 as ENHRY and CDR2 as SYGVKD. The CDR3 reads CAIRITDYEQYF. The CDR3 DNA is TGTGCCATCAGGATAACTGACTACGAGCAGTACTTC.

V and J are TRBV18 and TRBJ2-7; 9 bases line up with TRBD1. The length of the CDR3 is 15 residues. Germline values: CDR1 KGHSH, CDR2 LQKENI. V trimming: 4 bases; J trimming: 6 bases; junction bases outside the gene matches: 10. CDR3 sequence (DNA): TGTGCCAGCTCACGAGACCGGGACAGGGTGGGCGAGCAGTACTTC. Translation: CASSRDRDRVGEQYF.

This clone was seen a single time. The chain is built from TRBV5-1 and TRBJ2-7; possibly TRBD2 for D (6 bases). This CDR3 is built from 14 residues. The V end was cut by 5 bases, the J end by 3 bases, with 15 bases between. Germline lookup yields CDR1 SGHRS and CDR2 YFSETQ. The CDR3 sequence: CASSSGGTNYEQYF. The CDR3 nucleotides read TGCGCCAGCAGTAGCGGAGGTACGAACTACGAGCAGTACTTC.

This clone was observed a handful of times. CDR3 sequence: CASRRDRETEAFF. The CDR3 DNA reads TGCGCCAGCAGAAGGGACAGGGAGACTGAAGCTTTCTTT. This rearrangement joins TRBV10-1 to TRBJ1-1, with 9 bases identical to TRBD1. The CDR3 consists of 13 residues. Per the germline V gene, CDR1 is WNHNN and CDR2 is SYGVQD (reference sequence). Losses at the gene ends were 6 bases for V and 5 bases for J; bases not matched to a gene: 4.

The chain carries TRBV6-5 and TRBJ2-7; D is undetermined. Germline V gene sequence: CDR1 MNHEY, CDR2 SVGAGI. This CDR3 is built from 13 residues. V gave up 2 bases and J gave up 2 bases, with 7 bases separating them. As DNA, the CDR3 is TGTGCCAGCAGTTACAGAAGTACCTACGAGCAGTACTTC. It translates to CASSYRSTYEQYF.

This clone has more than one count but fewer than ten. The V gene is TRBV5-1, the J gene TRBJ2-2; 7 bases fit TRBD1. In germline, CDR1 is SGHRS, CDR2 YFSETQ. This CDR3 region has 15 residues. V lost 4 bases and J lost 0; bases outside the gene matches: 3. CDR3 DNA: TGCGCCAGCAGCGCAGACAGGGCGAACACCGGGGAGCTGTTTTTT. Protein sequence: CASSADRANTGELFF.

This clone turned up a few times. The rearrangement links TRBV19 to TRBJ2-2; D may correspond to TRBD1 or TRBD2 (5 bases each). Per germline, CDR1 LNHDA and CDR2 SQIVND (reference sequence). Trimming took 3 bases from V and 3 from J, leaving 11 bases between them. The CDR3 contains 15 residues. The CDR3 sequence: CASSIEGRHTGELFF. As DNA, the CDR3 is TGTGCCAGTAGTATTGAGGGGCGCCACACCGGGGAGCTGTTTTTT.

This chain uses TRBV6-1 with TRBJ2-3, with 9 bases aligning to TRBD2. Germline loops: CDR1 MNHNS, CDR2 SASEGT. This CDR3 has 13 amino acids. After removal of 4 bases from V and 6 bases from J, the junction contained 2 bases not matched to a gene. Here the CDR3 reads CASSVGLADTQYF. The CDR3 nucleotides are TGTGCCAGCAGTGTAGGACTAGCGGATACGCAGTATTTT.

The J gene is TRBJ2-5, the V gene TRBV19; 12 nucleotides line up with TRBD2. The assigned J gene may be wrong: the sequence end matches TRBJ2-7 better. Germline CDR1 reads LNHDA; CDR2 reads SQIVND (reference sequence). This CDR3 is 17 amino acids long. The CDR3 here is CASSTTSGRLQGDEQYF. In nucleotides, the CDR3 is TGTGCCAGTAGTACGACTAGCGGGAGATTACAAGGAGACGAGCAGTACTTC.

The chain joins TRBV2 to TRBJ2-5; TRBD1 agrees at 7 bases. CDR3 size: 15 residues. The V gene end was trimmed by 1 base and the J gene end by 2 bases; junction bases not matched to a gene: 4. Germline V CDR1 and CDR2: SNHLY, FYNNEI. The CDR3 here is CASSEEVRGQETQYF. The DNA for the CDR3 is TGTGCCAGCAGTGAAGAGGTCAGGGGGCAAGAGACCCAGTACTTC.

The chain links TRBV7-6 to TRBJ2-1; D could derive from TRBD1 or TRBD2 (5 bases each). Per the germline V gene, CDR1 is SGHVS and CDR2 is FNYEAQ. The CDR3 consists of 12 residues. Trimming left V 3 bases short and J 9 bases short, with 9 bases between. Written as DNA, the CDR3 is TGTGCCAGCAGCTTCCGGGGCAGTGAGCAGTTCTTC. This codes for CASSFRGSEQFF. Full variable domain (rest looked up from reference TRBV7-6 and TRBJ2-1): GAGVSQSPRYKVTKRGQDVALRCDPISGHVSLYWYRQALGQGPEFLTYFNYEAQQDKSGLPNDRFSAERPEGSISTLTIQRTEQRDSAMYRCASSFRGSEQFFGPGTRLTVL.

The chain recombines TRBV4-2 with TRBJ2-3; 10 bases match TRBD2. This CDR3 comprises 15 residues. Germline V gene lookup returns CDR1 LGHNA and CDR2 YNFKEQ. Trimming at V came to 2 bases and at J to 5 bases, leaving 4 bases not matched to a gene. In DNA form, the CDR3 reads TGTGCCAGCAGCCAACAAGCGGGAGGGCAAGATACGCAGTATTTT. Amino acid sequence: CASSQQAGGQDTQYF.

CDR3 in amino acids: CASSSSWTGGYEQYF. In nucleotides, the CDR3 is TGTGCCAGCTCCTCGAGCTGGACAGGGGGCTACGAGCAGTACTTC. The rearrangement joins TRBV27 to TRBJ2-7; 10 positions match TRBD1. With V trimmed by 8 bases and J by 3 bases, 10 bases remained unmatched. CDR1 MNHEY and CDR2 SMNVEV come from the germline V gene (reference sequence). CDR3 length: 15 residues.

The chain links TRBV5-1 to TRBJ1-4, with 11 nucleotides matching TRBD1. Germline V gene data show CDR1 as SGHRS and CDR2 as YFSETQ. The length of the CDR3 is 15 residues. Losses at the gene ends were 3 bases for V and 8 bases for J; bases not matched to a gene: 6. CDR3 amino acids: CASSWEGTGGEKLFF. The DNA for the CDR3 is TGCGCCAGCAGCTGGGAGGGGACAGGGGGAGAAAAACTGTTTTTT.

V gene TRBV7-9 combines with J gene TRBJ2-3, with 8 bases lining up with TRBD1. Unmatched junction bases numbered 9, after V lost 6 bases and J lost 4 bases. The CDR3 runs to 15 residues. Germline V lookup: CDR1 SEHNR, CDR2 FQNEAQ (reference sequence). The CDR3 region is CASSPTGGRSDTQYF. The CDR3 coding sequence is TGTGCCAGCAGTCCTACAGGGGGGAGGTCAGATACGCAGTATTTT.